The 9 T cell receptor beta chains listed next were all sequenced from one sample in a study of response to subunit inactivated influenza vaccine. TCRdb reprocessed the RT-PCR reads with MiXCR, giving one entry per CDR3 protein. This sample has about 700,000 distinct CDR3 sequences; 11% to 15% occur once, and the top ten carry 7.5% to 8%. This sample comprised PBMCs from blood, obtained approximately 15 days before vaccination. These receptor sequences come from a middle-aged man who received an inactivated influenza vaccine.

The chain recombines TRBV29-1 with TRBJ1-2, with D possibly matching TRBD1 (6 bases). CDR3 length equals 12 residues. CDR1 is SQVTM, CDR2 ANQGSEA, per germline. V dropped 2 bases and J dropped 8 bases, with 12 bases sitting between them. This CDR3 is CSVEWGAGGYTF. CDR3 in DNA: TGCAGCGTTGAATGGGGGGCTGGAGGCTACACCTTC. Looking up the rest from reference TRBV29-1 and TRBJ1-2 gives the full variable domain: SAVISQKPSRDICQRGTSLTIQCQVDSQVTMMFWYRQQPGQSLTLIATANQGSEATYESGFVIDKFPISRPNLTFSTLTVSNMSPEDSSIYLCSVEWGAGGYTFGSGTRLTVV.

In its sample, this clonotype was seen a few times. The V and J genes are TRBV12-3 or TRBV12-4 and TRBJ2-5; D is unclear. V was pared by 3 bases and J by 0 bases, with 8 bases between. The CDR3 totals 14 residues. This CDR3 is CASSLMTYQETQYF. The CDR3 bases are TGTGCCAGCAGTTTGATGACGTACCAAGAGACCCAGTACTTC.

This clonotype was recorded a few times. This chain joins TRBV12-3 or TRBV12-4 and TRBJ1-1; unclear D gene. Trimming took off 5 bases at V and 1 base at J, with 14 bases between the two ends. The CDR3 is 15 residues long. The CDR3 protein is CASSPDGLQNTEAFF. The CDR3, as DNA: TGTGCCAGCAGTCCCGACGGACTCCAGAACACTGAAGCTTTCTTT.

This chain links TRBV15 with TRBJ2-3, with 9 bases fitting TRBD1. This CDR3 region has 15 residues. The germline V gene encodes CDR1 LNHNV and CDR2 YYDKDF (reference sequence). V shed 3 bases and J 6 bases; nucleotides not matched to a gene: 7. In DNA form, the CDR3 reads TGTGCCACCAGCAGCGGGGACAGGGCTTATGATACGCAGTATTTT. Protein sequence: CATSSGDRAYDTQYF.

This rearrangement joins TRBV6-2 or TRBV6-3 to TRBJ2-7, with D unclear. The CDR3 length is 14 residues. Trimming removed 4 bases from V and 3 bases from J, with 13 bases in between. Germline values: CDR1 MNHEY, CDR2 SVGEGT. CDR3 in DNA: TGTGCCAGCAGTTCGGCGGCAGGCGTCTACGAGCAGTACTTC. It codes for CASSSAAGVYEQYF.

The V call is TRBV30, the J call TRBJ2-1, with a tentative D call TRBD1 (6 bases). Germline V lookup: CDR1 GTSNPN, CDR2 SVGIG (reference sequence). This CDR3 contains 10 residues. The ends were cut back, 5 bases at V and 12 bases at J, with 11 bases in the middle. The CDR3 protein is CAWARGMQFF. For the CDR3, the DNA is TGTGCCTGGGCGAGGGGGATGCAGTTCTTC.

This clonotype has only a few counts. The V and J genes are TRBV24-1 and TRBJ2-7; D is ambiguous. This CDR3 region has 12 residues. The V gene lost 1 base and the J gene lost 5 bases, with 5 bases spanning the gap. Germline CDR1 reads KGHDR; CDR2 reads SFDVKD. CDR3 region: CATSDFTNEQYF. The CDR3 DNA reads TGTGCCACCAGTGATTTTACCAACGAGCAGTACTTC.

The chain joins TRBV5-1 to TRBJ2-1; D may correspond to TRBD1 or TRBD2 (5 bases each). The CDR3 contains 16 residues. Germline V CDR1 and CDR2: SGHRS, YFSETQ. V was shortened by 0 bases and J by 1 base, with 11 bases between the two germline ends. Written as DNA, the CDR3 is TGCGCCAGCAGCTTGGGGGGGTTTCGGTCCTACAATGAGCAGTTCTTC. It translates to CASSLGGFRSYNEQFF. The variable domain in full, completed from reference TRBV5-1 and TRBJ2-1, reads KAGVTQTPRYLIKTRGQQVTLSCSPISGHRSVSWYQQTPGQGLQFLFEYFSETQRNKGNFPGRFSGRQFSNSRSEMNVSTLELGDSALYLCASSLGGFRSYNEQFFGPGTRLTVL.

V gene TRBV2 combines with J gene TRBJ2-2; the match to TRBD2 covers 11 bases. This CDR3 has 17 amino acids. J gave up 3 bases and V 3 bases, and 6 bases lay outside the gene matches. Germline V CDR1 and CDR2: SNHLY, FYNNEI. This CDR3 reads CASSDPGTSGDTGELFF. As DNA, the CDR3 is TGTGCCAGCAGTGACCCCGGGACTAGCGGAGACACCGGGGAGCTGTTTTTT.